This TCR beta chain emerged from a study of blood T cell repertoires in COVID-19. Study at large: From the United States, Italy and Spain came samples of acute and convalescent COVID-19.

Original handling: Reference gene primer amplification gave estimated nucleated cell counts. Sequenced by immunoSEQ multiplex PCR; TCRdb stores in-frame clones only, minus some. V, J and clone size derive from that table, while D and trimming were established from the DNA sequence. Among about 260,000 clones, around 86% were seen once, and the ten largest hold around 10%. J lost 7 bases, V lost 5 bases, and 4 bases had no gene match. The CDR3 has 12 amino acids. Germline lookup yields CDR1 SGHTA and CDR2 FQGTGA. This clone has only a few counts. Different DNA sequences within this sample yield the same CDR3.

Sequencing was performed on peripheral blood. The TCR was taken from a middle-aged man who had recovered from COVID-19. The chain combines TRBV7-3 with TRBJ2-7, with 8 bases fitting TRBD1. The chain's CDR3 is CASSQQGGEQYF. The DNA for the CDR3 is TGTGCCAGCAGCCAACAGGGGGGTGAGCAGTACTTC.